This T cell receptor (beta chain) was retrieved from a study of blood T cell repertoires in COVID-19. At the level of the study: Samples taken during acute and convalescent COVID-19 were collected in the United States, Italy and Spain. T cells, B-cell-depleted T cells, or PBMCs supplied cDNA or gDNA.

Assay used: immunoSEQ multiplex PCR; TCRdb lists only in-frame clones, some missing. The repertoire consists of about 360,000 clones, with approximately 82% occurring once and the leading ten covering around 3%. From germline, CDR1 is GTSNPN and CDR2 SVGIG (reference sequence). The length of the CDR3 is 13 residues. Trimming shortened V by 1 base and J by 5 bases, and 9 bases separated the two germline ends. V and J are TRBV30 and TRBJ1-5, with D perhaps matching TRBD1 (5 bases). Sequenced input: peripheral blood. This sequence was found in a young man with active or convalescent COVID-19. This chain's CDR3 is CAWSGQSDQPQHF. In nucleotides, the CDR3 is TGTGCCTGGAGTGGACAGTCTGATCAGCCCCAGCATTTT.